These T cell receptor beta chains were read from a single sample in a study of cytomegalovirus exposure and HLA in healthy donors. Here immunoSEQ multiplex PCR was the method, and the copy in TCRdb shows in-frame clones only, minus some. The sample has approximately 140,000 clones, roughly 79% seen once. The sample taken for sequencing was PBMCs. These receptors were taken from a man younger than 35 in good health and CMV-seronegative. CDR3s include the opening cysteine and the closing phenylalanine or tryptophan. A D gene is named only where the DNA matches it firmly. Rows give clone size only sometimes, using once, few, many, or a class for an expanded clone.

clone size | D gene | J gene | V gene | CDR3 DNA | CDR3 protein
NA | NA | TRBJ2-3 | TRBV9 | TGTGCCAGCAGCGTAGCTCAGACTAGCACAGATACGCAGTATTTT | CASSVAQTSTDTQYF
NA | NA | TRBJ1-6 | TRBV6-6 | TGTGCCAGCAGTGCGAGGGAGTATAATTCACCCCTCCACTTT | CASSAREYNSPLHF
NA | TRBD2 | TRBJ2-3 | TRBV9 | TGTGCCAGCAGCCTAGCGGGGTTCCGCACAGATACGCAGTATTTT | CASSLAGFRTDTQYF
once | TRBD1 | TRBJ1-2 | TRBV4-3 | TGCGCCAGCAGCCAAGGGACAGGTCGGAGCGATGGCTACACCTTC | CASSQGTGRSDGYTF
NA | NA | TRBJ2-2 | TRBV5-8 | TGTGCCAGCAGCTTGAGCAGGGGCGTTGGGGCCGGGGAGCTGTTTTTT | CASSLSRGVGAGELFF
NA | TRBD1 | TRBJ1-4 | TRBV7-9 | TGTGCCAGCAGCCTCCTGGGACAGTTGCTGTTTTTT | CASSLLGQLLFF
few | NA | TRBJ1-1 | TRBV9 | TGTGCCAGCAGCGAGAGGGTGGATACTGAAGCTTTCTTT | CASSERVDTEAFF
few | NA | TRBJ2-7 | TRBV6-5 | TGTGCCAGCAGTTACTCGGGCAGCTCCTACGAGCAGTACTTC | CASSYSGSSYEQYF
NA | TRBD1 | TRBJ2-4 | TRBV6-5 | TGTGCCAGCAGTGACTGGACAGGGGGCATATACTTC | CASSDWTGGIYF
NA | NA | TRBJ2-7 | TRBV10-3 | TGTGCCATCAGTTACCGGGACACAAACTACGAGCAGTACTTC | CAISYRDTNYEQYF
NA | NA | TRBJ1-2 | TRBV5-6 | TGTGCCAGCAGCTTGGGGGGGCGAACCTATGGCTACACCTTC | CASSLGGRTYGYTF
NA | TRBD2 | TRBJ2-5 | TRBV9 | TGTGCCAGCAGCGTAGGGGAAGGGGAGGGGACCCAGTACTTC | CASSVGEGEGTQYF
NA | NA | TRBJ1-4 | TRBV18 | TGTGCCAGCTCACCCGGGACAAGTGTTGCAACTAATGAAAAACTGTTTTTT | CASSPGTSVATNEKLFF
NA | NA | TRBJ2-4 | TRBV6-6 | TGTGCCAGCAGTTACGAGGGCAAAAACATTCAGTACTTC | CASSYEGKNIQYF
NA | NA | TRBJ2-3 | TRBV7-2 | TGTGCCAGCAGCTTTAGCCCCAGCACAGATACGCAGTATTTT | CASSFSPSTDTQYF
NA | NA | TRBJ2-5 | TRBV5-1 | TGCGCCAGCAGCACAGAAGAGACCCAGTACTTC | CASSTEETQYF
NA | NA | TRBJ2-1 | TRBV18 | TGTGCCAGCTCAACGCTATCCAATGAGCAGTTCTTC | CASSTLSNEQFF
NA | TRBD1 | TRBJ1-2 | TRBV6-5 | TGTGCCAGCAGTTACCGGGCAGGGGGCGTATATGGCTACACCTTC | CASSYRAGGVYGYTF